A selection of T cell receptor beta chains follows, all from one sample in a study of graft-versus-host responses after intestinal transplantation. For these receptors, no antigen is known. The method was immunoSEQ multiplex PCR; TCRdb's version includes in-frame clones alone and lacks a portion of them. The table shows about 120,000 clones, with about nine tenths occurring only once. The sample consisted of unstimulated CD4+ T cells sorted from spleen or lymph node cells, taken before intestinal transplant. Receptor source: a human donor who received an intestinal transplant. CDR3s include the opening cysteine and the closing phenylalanine or tryptophan. A D gene is named only where the DNA matches it firmly. Expanded clones get a size class; other rows say once, few or many, or leave the size out.

D,V,size,J,DNA,CDR3
TRBD1,TRBV27,NA,TRBJ1-1,TGTGCCAGCAGGGTTGACAGGGTTGGGACTGAAGCTTTCTTT,CASRVDRVGTEAFF
TRBD2,TRBV2,NA,TRBJ2-7,TGTGCCAGCAGGCCGGGACTAGCTAGACACGAGCAGTACTTC,CASRPGLARHEQYF
TRBD1,TRBV2,NA,TRBJ2-2,TGTGCCAGCAGTGAAGGACAGGGGGCGGGCGGGGAGCTGTTTTTT,CASSEGQGAGGELFF
NA,TRBV18,NA,TRBJ2-1,TGTGCCAGCTCACCCGGGGGGCCTCTATTAAATGAGCAGTTCTTC,CASSPGGPLLNEQFF
NA,TRBV28,NA,TRBJ1-2,TGTGCCAGCAAGATTCGGGGGGCGGGGGGCTACACCTTC,CASKIRGAGGYTF
NA,TRBV6-5,NA,TRBJ1-2,TGTGCCAGCACCCTAAGGGGGGGGACGAACTATGGCTACACCTTC,CASTLRGGTNYGYTF
TRBD1,TRBV10-3,once,TRBJ1-6,TGTGCCATCAGCTCCGCTGGACAGGGTCGTAATTCACCCCTCCACTTT,CAISSAGQGRNSPLHF
NA,TRBV21-1,NA,TRBJ2-5,TGTGCCAGCAGAGACAGGGGGGGTCAAGAGACCCAGTACTTC,CASRDRGGQETQYF
TRBD2,TRBV7-2,NA,TRBJ2-5,TGTGCCAGCAGCTTGGGACTAGCGGGGGGGCGGGAGACCCAGTACTTC,CASSLGLAGGRETQYF
NA,TRBV7-9,NA,TRBJ1-1,TGTGCCAGCAGCTCTACAGGGAGCACTGAAGCTTTCTTT,CASSSTGSTEAFF
TRBD2,TRBV5-5,once,TRBJ2-7,TGTGCCAGCAGCTTGAATCTAGCGGGGGTCTACGAGCAGTACTTC,CASSLNLAGVYEQYF
NA,TRBV27,NA,TRBJ2-5,TGTGCCAGCAGTTTTGACAGGCAAGAGACCCAGTACTTC,CASSFDRQETQYF
NA,TRBV4-1,NA,TRBJ2-2,TGCGCCAGCAGCCAAGAGGGGGCGAGGAGCACCGGGGAGCTGTTTTTT,CASSQEGARSTGELFF
TRBD1,TRBV5-1,NA,TRBJ2-2,TGCGCCAGCAGCATTTACAGGGGGCGCGGGACCGGGGAGCTGTTTTTT,CASSIYRGRGTGELFF
NA,TRBV19,NA,TRBJ1-6,TGTGCCAGTAAGAAGGAGAGGTCACCCCTCCACTTT,CASKKERSPLHF
NA,TRBV6-1,NA,TRBJ1-2,TGTGCCAGCAGTGAAAGGGAGACTACCTATTGGGGCTACACCTTC,CASSERETTYWGYTF
TRBD1,TRBV19,NA,TRBJ2-7,TGTGCCAGTAGTCTTACCGGGACAGGGGGCCCCTACGAGCAGTACTTC,CASSLTGTGGPYEQYF
NA,TRBV4-3,few,TRBJ1-5,TGCGCCAGCAGCCAAGACGTTTATAGCAATCAGCCCCAGCATTTT,CASSQDVYSNQPQHF
TRBD2,TRBV5-1,NA,TRBJ2-5,TGCGCCAGCAGCCGAGACCTAGCGGGAGATGCGGAGACCCAGTACTTC,CASSRDLAGDAETQYF
NA,TRBV28,once,TRBJ2-4,TGTGCCAGCAGTTTGGACTACGGAGGGTGGGTTCAGTACTTC,CASSLDYGGWVQYF
TRBD1,TRBV6-5,few,TRBJ2-7,TGTGCCAGCAGGAGACAGGGCGAGCAGTACTTC,CASRRQGEQYF
NA,TRBV30,NA,TRBJ2-5,TGTGCCTGGAGGGGTAGGCGGGTATACCAAGAGACCCAGTACTTC,CAWRGRRVYQETQYF
TRBD1,TRBV10-1,few,TRBJ1-1,TGCGCCAGCAGCGCAGGGACAGGGAACACTGAAGCTTTCTTT,CASSAGTGNTEAFF
TRBD2,TRBV5-6,NA,TRBJ2-1,TGTGCCAGCAGCCGGAGGGTTCCGGGGGGAGCGAATGAGCAGTTCTTC,CASSRRVPGGANEQFF
TRBD2,TRBV5-1,NA,TRBJ2-1,TGCGCCAGCAGCCCTACTAGCGGGAGTACCGTTGAGCAGTTCTTC,CASSPTSGSTVEQFF
TRBD2,TRBV30,NA,TRBJ2-3,TGTGCCTGGAGTCCCCCGGGACTAGCGGGAGGTGTGGATACGCAGTATTTT,CAWSPPGLAGGVDTQYF
NA,TRBV2,NA,TRBJ1-6,TGTGCCAGCAGAGATATCCGGGACATCGCAGGGACCCTCCACTTT,CASRDIRDIAGTLHF
NA,TRBV30,NA,TRBJ2-1,TGTGCCTGGAGAAGGGGGGGGGCTGTTGAGCAGTTCTTC,CAWRRGGAVEQFF
TRBD1,TRBV30,NA,TRBJ2-7,TGTGCCTGGAGACGGACAGGGCTGCACGAGCAGTACTTC,CAWRRTGLHEQYF
NA,TRBV2,NA,TRBJ2-2,TGTGCCAGCGCGGGACCGAAGAACGGGGAGCTGTTTTTT,CASAGPKNGELFF
TRBD1,TRBV5-1,once,TRBJ1-2,TGCGCCAGCAGCCCCGGGACAGTGTATGGCTACACCTTC,CASSPGTVYGYTF
NA,TRBV19,NA,TRBJ2-1,TGTGCCAGTAGTGGCCACCGGGACTCGCTTCGGGATGAGCAGTTCTTC,CASSGHRDSLRDEQFF